A single sample gave rise to the 15 T cell receptor beta chains below, sequenced in a study of control samples from healthy donors and cancer patients. Profiled with immunoSEQ multiplex PCR; TCRdb holds only in-frame clones, not every one. The data contain about 410,000 clones, 80% to 95% of them singletons. The sample consisted of PBMCs. These TCRs come from a man aged 35-49 years with head and neck cancer.

The chain is built from TRBV5-4 and TRBJ2-5, with 7 bases identical to TRBD1. The CDR3 extends over 14 amino acids. Germline V gene lookup returns CDR1 SGHNT and CDR2 YYREEE (reference sequence). V lost 1 base to trimming and J lost 5 bases; unmatched junction nucleotides: 5. CDR3 DNA sequence: TGTGCCAGCAGCTTGAGTAGGGGGCTGGAGACCCAGTACTTC. It specifies CASSLSRGLETQYF.

CDR3 in amino acids: CASSVGGGFNSPLHF. The CDR3 coding sequence is TGTGCCAGCAGCGTGGGAGGGGGATTCAATTCACCCCTCCACTTT. The chain joins TRBV9 to TRBJ1-6; D might be TRBD1 (6 bases). The CDR3 consists of 15 residues. V dropped 2 bases and J dropped 7 bases, with 13 bases sitting between them. The germline V gene encodes CDR1 SGDLS and CDR2 YYNGEE.

This chain joins TRBV5-6 and TRBJ2-1; the D call may be TRBD1 or TRBD2 (5 bases each). Germline V CDR1 and CDR2: SGHDT, YYEEEE. The V end was cut by 3 bases, the J end by 3 bases, with 10 bases between. The CDR3 has 14 residues. CDR3 DNA: TGTGCCAGCAGCTGGCGAGGGGTCTACAATGAGCAGTTCTTC. Translating it yields CASSWRGVYNEQFF. Drawing the rest from reference TRBV5-6 and TRBJ2-1, the complete variable domain is DAGVTQSPTHLIKTRGQQVTLRCSPKSGHDTVSWYQQALGQGPQFIFQYYEEEERQRGNFPDRFSGHQFPNYSSELNVNALLLGDSALYLCASSWRGVYNEQFFGPGTRLTVL.

This chain connects TRBV10-2 to TRBJ1-2; D not resolved. From germline, CDR1 is WSHSY and CDR2 SAAADI. Trimming took off 6 bases at V and 0 bases at J, with 14 bases between the two ends. This CDR3 contains 15 residues. Here the CDR3 reads CASRTRKPANYGYTF. The CDR3, as DNA: TGCGCCAGCAGAACCAGGAAACCAGCTAACTATGGCTACACCTTC.

The CDR3 sequence is CASSLGTGSNEQFF. The CDR3 DNA reads TGTGCCAGCAGCCTCGGGACAGGCTCTAATGAGCAGTTCTTC. The chain carries TRBV5-6 and TRBJ2-1, with 8 bases fitting TRBD1. Germline CDR1 reads SGHDT; CDR2 reads YYEEEE. The CDR3 length is 14 residues. The J segment lost 7 bases and the V segment lost 4 bases, leaving 7 bases of the junction unmatched.

This sequence joins TRBV7-9 and TRBJ1-2; D remains ambiguous. V was clipped by 1 base and J by 9 bases, with 9 bases between them. CDR3 length equals 12 residues. In germline, CDR1 is SEHNR, CDR2 FQNEAQ (reference sequence). CDR3 DNA sequence: TGTGCCAGCAGCTTAGTTACAGCCAGCTACACCTTC. Amino acid sequence: CASSLVTASYTF.

CDR3 sequence reads: CASRNQNTEAFF. The CDR3 region has the DNA TGCGCCAGCAGGAATCAGAACACTGAAGCTTTCTTT. The chain carries TRBV5-1 and TRBJ1-1; no reliable D call. Germline V gene data show CDR1 as SGHRS and CDR2 as YFSETQ. V was pared by 5 bases and J by 1 base, with 6 bases between. The CDR3 is made up of 12 amino acids.

The rearrangement uses TRBV28 and TRBJ1-1; tentative D call: TRBD1 (5 bases). This CDR3 contains 13 residues. Germline CDR1 MDHEN, CDR2 SYDVKM. Between the trimmed V and J ends, which lost 3 bases and 6 bases, there was a span of 11 bases. CDR3 DNA: TGTGCCAGCAGTTTGGGGCGACAGTCTGAAGCTTTCTTT. Protein: CASSLGRQSEAFF.

The genes are TRBV5-1 and TRBJ2-1, with D tentatively TRBD2 (6 bases). V dropped 5 bases and J dropped 7 bases, with 16 bases sitting between them. The germline CDR1 and CDR2 sequences are SGHRS and YFSETQ. CDR3 length equals 14 residues. CDR3 sequence: CASRLPGAGNEQFF. The DNA for the CDR3 is TGCGCCAGCAGATTACCGGGAGCTGGGAATGAGCAGTTCTTC.

In its sample, this clone was seen a few times. The V and J genes are TRBV7-8 and TRBJ1-1; no reliable D call. Germline CDR1 is SGHVS and CDR2 is FQNEAQ. V dropped 3 bases and J dropped 5 bases, with 13 bases sitting between them. The CDR3 spans 14 residues. This chain's CDR3 is CASSLEQRATEAFF. The CDR3 nucleotides read TGTGCCAGCAGCTTGGAACAGAGGGCGACTGAAGCTTTCTTT.

J is TRBJ1-2 and V is TRBV4-1, with D perhaps TRBD1 (5 bases). V lost 0 bases, J lost 6 bases, and 11 bases lay in between. The CDR3 has 14 residues. Looked up from germline, CDR1 is MGHRA and CDR2 is YSYEKL. The CDR3 nucleotides read TGCGCCAGCAGCCAAGAACAGGCGCGGCATGGCTACACCTTC. Translated: CASSQEQARHGYTF.

The rearrangement joins TRBV28 to TRBJ1-1; 9 positions match TRBD1. Per germline, CDR1 MDHEN and CDR2 SYDVKM. This CDR3 contains 15 residues. V dropped 5 bases and J dropped 4; count of bases not matched to a gene: 8. The CDR3 is CASSLPTGGLTEAFF. The CDR3 region has the DNA TGTGCCAGCAGTCTCCCGACAGGGGGTCTCACTGAAGCTTTCTTT.

The chain joins TRBV7-9 to TRBJ1-1; TRBD1 might be the D (6 bases). Germline CDR1 reads SEHNR; CDR2 reads FQNEAQ (reference sequence). The CDR3 runs 16 residues. V was trimmed by 5 bases and J by 0 bases, leaving 16 bases between them. CDR3 nucleotides: TGTGCCAGCAGCGGGGGGACACATCTTATGAACACTGAAGCTTTCTTT. Its protein product is CASSGGTHLMNTEAFF.

This clone was detected a few times. This chain links TRBV9 with TRBJ2-7; no reliable D call. V lost 0 bases and J lost 5, with 6 bases in between. The CDR3 consists of 12 residues. Germline V lookup: CDR1 SGDLS, CDR2 YYNGEE. CDR3 sequence reads: CASSVDDNEQYF. CDR3 nucleotide sequence: TGTGCCAGCAGCGTAGACGATAACGAGCAGTACTTC.

The genes are TRBV11-2 and TRBJ1-2; no clear D gene. There are 15 residues in the CDR3. V was cut by 2 bases and J by 0 bases, with 10 bases left in between. Germline V gene lookup returns CDR1 SGHAT and CDR2 FQNNGV. The CDR3 sequence is CASSLLAGANYGYTF. The CDR3 nucleotides are TGTGCCAGCAGCTTACTGGCAGGAGCTAACTATGGCTACACCTTC.